This T cell receptor beta chain was identified during a study of T-cell reconstitution after alpha-beta-depleted transplantation in children. A few counts support this clonotype. One end of the junction varies from germline; a read error may be responsible. Preparation of the TCRbeta library used unique molecular identifiers. One entry per CDR3 protein results from TCRdb running MiXCR on the PCR reads. The sample consists of more than 450,000 distinct CDR3 sequences, 18% of them appearing once. Germline CDR1 reads MNHEY; CDR2 reads SVGAGI. The CDR3 sequence is 12 residues long. The V call is TRBV6-5, the J call TRBJ2-1; no clear D gene. Sequencing was performed on PBMCs from the stem cell graft donor, taken from the stem cell graft. This clonotype was sampled from a human donor who donated a stem cell graft to a child with acute lymphoblastic leukemia. CDR3 region: CASSHSVHEQFF. DNA for the CDR3: TGTGCCAGCAGTCACTCCGTGCATGAGCAGTTCTTC.